This record looks at one T cell receptor beta chain sequence and its context. As yet, its antigen is unknown. This specimen belongs to a study of radiotherapy plus CTLA-4 blockade in lung cancer. Clones were read by immunoSEQ multiplex PCR, and TCRdb kept only the in-frame ones, dropping some. The table lists approximately 94,000 clones, around 83% of them singletons. Study-level points and caveats: In blood, TCR clones derived from the tumor expanded after radiotherapy plus ipilimumab. Response was reportedly best predicted by early blood T cell clone dynamics, with interferon-beta.

Chemo-refractory metastatic non-small-cell lung cancer patients underwent focal radiation alongside CTLA-4 blockade with ipilimumab. Germline CDR1 SQVTM, CDR2 ANQGSEA. This CDR3 is built from 13 residues. V shed 7 bases and J 5 bases; nucleotides not matched to a gene: 9. The sample consisted of peripheral blood, taken from a patient treated with radiotherapy plus ipilimumab. The receptor comes from a human donor with non-small cell lung cancer that progressed on radiotherapy plus ipilimumab. The chain joins TRBV29-1 to TRBJ1-1, with 8 bases identical to TRBD1. DNA for the CDR3: TGCAGCGCTAAGGACAGGGTGGGAACTGAAGCTTTCTTT. This encodes CSAKDRVGTEAFF.